The rows below give T cell receptor beta chains drawn from one sample of a study of OX40 agonist ivuxolimab in advanced cancers. Libraries were prepared by immunoSEQ multiplex PCR; TCRdb keeps only in-frame clonotypes and omits some of them. The table lists about 76,000 clones, roughly 84% of them singletons. Sequenced material: CD4+ or CD8+ T cells sorted from blood, taken in a trial of the OX40 agonist ivuxolimab. Receptors originate from an adult with an advanced solid tumor such as melanoma, head and neck, liver or kidney cancer. Both conserved end residues are part of each CDR3. The size entry is marked missing in some rows and otherwise reads once, few, many or a size class.

clone_size: .; j_call: TRBJ1-1; v_call: TRBV6-5; cdr3_aa: CASIKSGSTEAFF
clone_size: .; j_call: TRBJ2-5; v_call: TRBV5-1; cdr3_aa: CASSPRQGEEETQYF
clone_size: once; j_call: TRBJ1-1; v_call: TRBV21-1; cdr3_aa: CASSKGGGQGTMNTEAFF
clone_size: .; j_call: TRBJ1-3; v_call: TRBV10-2; cdr3_aa: CASSEKGAAGNTIYF
clone_size: .; j_call: TRBJ2-7; v_call: TRBV7-2; cdr3_aa: CASRDSSYEQYF
clone_size: .; j_call: TRBJ2-7; v_call: TRBV19; cdr3_aa: CASSIYRGGNYEQYF
clone_size: few; j_call: TRBJ1-2; v_call: TRBV5-4; cdr3_aa: CASRRDPSNYGYTF
clone_size: .; j_call: TRBJ2-5; v_call: TRBV25-1; cdr3_aa: CASSDLGMGVGETQYF
clone_size: .; j_call: TRBJ2-6; v_call: TRBV19; cdr3_aa: CASKDGGANVLTF
clone_size: .; j_call: TRBJ2-3; v_call: TRBV13; cdr3_aa: CASSRGLDRQYF
clone_size: .; j_call: TRBJ2-5; v_call: TRBV5-5; cdr3_aa: CASSLELAGGRETQYF
clone_size: .; j_call: TRBJ1-5; v_call: TRBV4-2; cdr3_aa: CASSQGTGLQPQHF
clone_size: .; j_call: TRBJ2-2; v_call: TRBV7-6; cdr3_aa: CASSLEGATGELFF